The 11 T cell receptor beta chains below come from one sample, sequenced in a study of breast tumors, draining lymph nodes, adjacent tissues. Axillary draining lymph nodes of breast cancer patients supplied the node samples. TCRdb reprocessed the multiplex PCR reads via MiXCR and lists one record per CDR3 protein. The sample consists of approximately 210,000 distinct CDR3 sequences, less than 40% of them appearing once. The sample comprised axillary lymph node tissue. These receptors were obtained from a female donor with breast cancer. Some clones in this sample may be carry-over from other donors' samples.

This clonotype was detected ten times or more. This chain connects TRBV6-2 or TRBV6-3 to TRBJ1-6, with D unresolved. This CDR3 spans 14 amino acids. Trimming removed 6 bases at V and 4 bases at J, with 10 bases between. Per the germline V gene, CDR1 is MNHEY and CDR2 is SVGEGT. CDR3 residues: CASRVGSYNSPLHF. DNA for the CDR3: TGTGCCAGCAGAGTTGGCAGTTATAATTCACCCCTCCACTTT.

This clonotype was found many times. V is TRBV9 and J is TRBJ1-5, with 8 bases matching TRBD1. The germline V gene has CDR1 SGDLS and CDR2 YYNGEE. The CDR3 is made up of 15 amino acids. V lost 3 bases, J lost 6 bases, and 8 bases stayed unmatched. The CDR3 DNA is TGTGCCAGCAGCGCGGGGGCAGGGGGCTCTCAGCCCCAGCATTTT. Encoded protein: CASSAGAGGSQPQHF.

The gene calls are TRBV27 and TRBJ1-5; 8 bases are shared with TRBD1. This CDR3 has 14 amino acids. V lost 5 bases to trimming and J lost 14 bases; unmatched junction nucleotides: 14. From germline, CDR1 is MNHEY and CDR2 SMNVEV (reference sequence). CDR3 in DNA: TGTGCCAGCAGTGGCACAGGACAGGGTAACTACGAGCATTTT. Protein product: CASSGTGQGNYEHF.

This rearrangement joins TRBV6-2 or TRBV6-3 to TRBJ2-2; D gene unclear. V was cut by 8 bases and J by 8 bases, with 3 bases left in between. Germline V lookup: CDR1 MNHEY, CDR2 SVGEGT. This CDR3 comprises 9 residues. The CDR3 sequence: CASAGELFF. Written as DNA, the CDR3 is TGTGCCAGCGCAGGGGAGCTGTTTTTT.

As concerns this clonotype: A much larger clone lies one base from this, so it may be a read error. V gene TRBV18 combines with J gene TRBJ2-7; 7 nucleotides align to TRBD1. Germline V CDR1 and CDR2: KGHSH, LQKENI. CDR3 length: 12 residues. The CDR3 reads CAGSGTEGEQYF. CDR3 in DNA: TGTGCCGGCTCTGGGACAGAAGGAGAGCAGTACTTC.

This clonotype was picked up many times. This chain links TRBV7-2 with TRBJ2-1; 9 bases map to TRBD2. CDR1 SGHTA and CDR2 FQGNSA come from the germline V gene. This CDR3 has 15 residues. V shed 3 bases, J shed 0 bases, and the junction held 0 bases outside the gene matches. DNA for the CDR3: TGTGCCAGCAGCTTTAGCGGGAGCTCCTACAATGAGCAGTTCTTC. Encoded protein: CASSFSGSSYNEQFF.

To note about this clonotype: In this CDR3 the conserved last residue, phenylalanine or tryptophan, is missing, so a read error is likely. The rearrangement links TRBV20-1 to TRBJ2-1, with 7 positions matching TRBD1. Germline V gene lookup returns CDR1 DFQATT and CDR2 SNEGSKA (reference sequence). This CDR3 region has 12 residues. V dropped 4 bases and J dropped 10; count of bases not matched to a gene: 7. The CDR3: CSATGTAYEQFL. The DNA for the CDR3 is TGCAGTGCTACCGGGACAGCCTACGAGCAGTTCCTC.

J is TRBJ2-1 and V is TRBV19; 8 bases align to TRBD2. V trimming: 1 base; J trimming: 7 bases; junction bases outside the gene matches: 12. CDR1 and CDR2 (germline): LNHDA, SQIVND (reference sequence). This CDR3 has 17 residues. Here the CDR3 DNA reads TGTGCCAGTAGTATAGGCTCTCTAGCGGGCGGGGGAAATGAGCAGTTCTTC. Amino acid sequence: CASSIGSLAGGGNEQFF.

This clonotype has just a few counts. The V gene is TRBV30, the J gene TRBJ2-3, with 7 positions matching TRBD1. After removal of 7 bases from V and 0 bases from J, the junction contained 4 bases not matched to a gene. The germline CDR1 and CDR2 sequences are GTSNPN and SVGIG (reference sequence). CDR3 length: 13 residues. CDR3 in DNA: TGTGCCTACAGGGGTTTTAGCACAGATACGCAGTATTTT. Amino acids: CAYRGFSTDTQYF.

This clonotype was counted ten times or more. CDR3 in DNA: TGTGCCAGTACCCAAGGGACAGGGGCCAACCACCAGCCCCAGCATTTT. Translation: CASTQGTGANHQPQHF. This chain uses TRBV19 with TRBJ1-5, with 10 bases that match TRBD1. V was pared by 7 bases and J by 7 bases, with 13 bases of the junction left unmatched. Germline V lookup: CDR1 LNHDA, CDR2 SQIVND (reference sequence). The CDR3 loop spans 16 amino acids.

This clonotype was observed at least ten times. The genes are TRBV12-3 or TRBV12-4 and TRBJ2-7; 14 bases agree with TRBD2. The ends lost 6 bases at V and 6 bases at J; junction bases unmatched: 4. This CDR3 has 14 residues. CDR3 DNA: TGTGCCAGCAGCCTCGGACTAGCGGGAGGCGAGCAGTACTTC. Translation: CASSLGLAGGEQYF.